The next 9 T cell receptor beta chains were all read from a single sample in a study of T cell changes during pregnancy in multiple sclerosis. The assay was immunoSEQ multiplex PCR, and TCRdb's table has in-frame clones only and misses some. The repertoire holds under 40,000 clones, with about nine tenths as singletons. The source material was CD8+ T cells from peripheral blood mononuclear cells, sampled after pregnancy. The receptors originated from a female donor with multiple sclerosis, enrolled in a pregnancy study.

The chain links TRBV5-8 to TRBJ2-5, with no clear D. V was shortened by 7 bases and J by 1 base, with 2 bases between the two germline ends. Germline lookup yields CDR1 SGHTS and CDR2 YDEGEE. There are 10 residues in the CDR3. The CDR3 region is CASLQETQYF. CDR3 nucleotide sequence: TGTGCCAGCCTCCAAGAGACCCAGTACTTC.

The chain is built from TRBV6-4 and TRBJ1-1, with a possible D match to TRBD1 (5 bases). V was pared by 6 bases and J by 5 bases, with 13 bases between. The V gene's germline CDR1 is MRHNA and CDR2 SNTAGT. The CDR3 covers 13 residues. The CDR3 is CASRGRDGTEAFF. CDR3 nucleotide sequence: TGTGCCAGCAGAGGCAGGGATGGTACTGAAGCTTTCTTT.

This sequence joins TRBV2 and TRBJ1-5; no firm D call. V lost 0 bases and J lost 0, with 6 bases in between. CDR1 and CDR2 from the germline V gene are SNHLY and FYNNEI. This CDR3 region has 15 residues. The CDR3 loop reads CASSEARGSNQPQHF. DNA for the CDR3: TGTGCCAGCAGTGAAGCCCGCGGTAGCAATCAGCCCCAGCATTTT.

The genes are TRBV4-1 and TRBJ1-4; TRBD1 matches at 7 bases. The CDR3 length is 16 residues. V dropped 4 bases and J dropped 6; count of bases not matched to a gene: 11. CDR1 and CDR2 (germline): MGHRA, YSYEKL. The CDR3, as DNA: TGCGCCAGCAGCCTTCGCTCCGCAGGGGGAGATGAAAAACTGTTTTTT. This encodes CASSLRSAGGDEKLFF.

The rearrangement uses TRBV7-9 and TRBJ2-7, with 10 bases lining up with TRBD1. Germline assignment: CDR1 SEHNR and CDR2 FQNEAQ (reference sequence). V was clipped by 11 bases and J by 3 bases; unmatched bases: 7. The CDR3 covers 13 residues. This CDR3 is CAGQGGTYYEQYF. The CDR3 coding sequence is TGTGCCGGACAGGGGGGAACTTACTACGAGCAGTACTTC. The whole variable domain, filled in from reference TRBV7-9 and TRBJ2-7, reads DTGVSQNPRHKITKRGQNVTFRCDPISEHNRLYWYRQTLGQGPEFLTYFQNEAQLEKSRLLSDRFSAERPKGSFSTLEIQRTEQGDSAMYLCAGQGGTYYEQYFGPGTRLTVT.

The V gene is TRBV19, the J gene TRBJ2-5; D is unresolved. This CDR3 spans 15 amino acids. Germline V CDR1 and CDR2: LNHDA, SQIVND (reference sequence). V lost 3 bases, J lost 2 bases, and 13 bases lay in between. The CDR3 region is CASSMLPEVQETQYF. The CDR3, as DNA: TGTGCCAGTAGTATGCTCCCCGAGGTGCAAGAGACCCAGTACTTC.

The chain carries TRBV5-4 and TRBJ1-1; possible D gene TRBD1, 6 bases. The CDR3 runs to 15 residues. The germline V and J ends were trimmed by 1 base and 4 bases, with 14 bases remaining between them. The germline gives CDR1 SGHNT, CDR2 YYREEE (reference sequence). The CDR3 bases are TGTGCCAGCAGCTTGTCCCCAGGGGAGGGCACTGAAGCTTTCTTT. Translation gives CASSLSPGEGTEAFF. Full variable domain (rest looked up from reference TRBV5-4 and TRBJ1-1): ETGVTQSPTHLIKTRGQQVTLRCSSQSGHNTVSWYQQALGQGPQFIFQYYREEENGRGNFPPRFSGLQFPNYSSELNVNALELDDSALYLCASSLSPGEGTEAFFGQGTRLTVV.

This chain connects TRBV7-8 to TRBJ1-1; D is unresolved. This CDR3 has 14 amino acids. The germline gives CDR1 SGHVS, CDR2 FQNEAQ. Trimming cost V 2 bases and J 0 bases, with 7 bases left between them. This CDR3 is CASSLWAMNTEAFF. The DNA for the CDR3 is TGTGCCAGCAGCTTATGGGCAATGAACACTGAAGCTTTCTTT.

This clone was seen once. The V and J genes are TRBV25-1 and TRBJ1-5, with a tentative D call TRBD1 (6 bases). CDR3 length equals 14 residues. Germline loops: CDR1 MGHDK, CDR2 SYGVNS. Trimming shortened V by 3 bases and J by 3 bases, and 9 bases separated the two germline ends. This CDR3 is CASSDRGYNQPQHF. The CDR3, as DNA: TGTGCCAGCAGTGACAGGGGCTACAATCAGCCCCAGCATTTT.